Sequencing of this TCR beta chain was carried out in a study of T cell repertoires in cytomegalovirus infection (dated by TCRdb to between 2018 and 2021). In terms of the full investigation: The HLA type of each donor mattered for the analysis, because public TCR beta signatures pointed to carriage of CMV infection along with the matching HLA type.

Per the germline V gene, SGHVS is the CDR1 and FQNEAQ is the CDR2. From the cysteine up to the phenylalanine, the CDR3 has a length of 15 residues. Only the CDR3 part of the read is kept: 45 bases, read in frame from the first base. V was cut back by 1 base and J by 2 bases, leaving a gap of 8 bases between them. This clonotype was counted ten times or more. Its antigen is still unknown. No clone much larger than this one lies a single base away; base qualities are absent. The sequencer was an Illumina HiSeq 1500. TCRdb ran its own pipeline on the public reads, namely fastp trimming at Q25 and MiXCR clone calling, and kept in-frame beta chains. Entries that share a CDR3 protein sequence are merged under the most common genes and DNA. The sample has fewer than 350,000 distinct CDR3 sequences on record, 15% to 20% of them singletons. Of the sample, 12% is held by the ten largest clones. Results and caveats for the whole study, not just this receptor: The ex vivo response was dominated by HLA-C-restricted CMV-specific TCR beta clonotypes, which also provided the single most frequent clonotype in two of eight donors. Carriers of CMV infection plus the relevant HLA type were discriminated by the cumulative frequency of public TCR beta family members in the study cohort and in an independent approximately 360-donor cohort.

Specimen: PBMCs. This chain joins TRBV7-8 to TRBJ1-4; there is no confident call for the D gene. This TCR was sampled from a human donor in good health (CMV status not recorded). Some clones in this sample may be carry-over from other donors' samples. In nucleotide form, the sequence is TGTGCCAGCAGCTTAGAAAGCATGACTAATGAAAAACTGTTTTTT. Its protein reads: CASSLESMTNEKLFF.